This is a list of T cell receptor beta chains from one sample in a study of blood T cell repertoires in COVID-19. TCRdb's copy holds only in-frame clones and misses some; the assay was immunoSEQ multiplex PCR. This sample has 250,000 to 300,000 clones; 65% to 90% occur once, and the top ten carry less than 15%. The sample was peripheral blood. These receptors were obtained from a woman in her 70s with COVID-19, enrolled during active disease. CDR3s include the opening cysteine and the closing phenylalanine or tryptophan. A D gene is named only where the DNA matches it firmly. Not all rows give a size; the values are once, few, many and, for expanded clones, a class.

TRBJ1-2	NA	many	TRBV28	CASNSLGGSTANYGYTF	TGTGCCAGCAATTCCCTAGGGGGATCAACAGCTAACTATGGCTACACCTTC
TRBJ2-7	NA	NA	TRBV4-1	CASSPGVLDEQYF	TGCGCCAGCAGCCCGGGGGTATTGGACGAGCAGTACTTC
TRBJ2-7	NA	NA	TRBV27	CASSSKGDYEQYF	TGTGCCAGCAGTTCGAAAGGGGACTACGAGCAGTACTTC
TRBJ2-7	NA	NA	TRBV7-2	CASSRGQPTYEQYF	TGTGCCAGCAGCCGCGGACAGCCCACCTACGAGCAGTACTTC
TRBJ2-5	NA	few	TRBV19	CATRGRAQETQYF	TGTGCCACCCGGGGTAGGGCACAAGAGACCCAGTACTTC
TRBJ1-1	NA	NA	TRBV13	CASSSDRQNTEAFF	TGTGCCAGCAGCTCGGACAGACAGAACACTGAAGCTTTCTTT
TRBJ1-5	NA	once	TRBV20-1	CSASGRNSNQPQHF	TGCAGTGCTAGTGGCAGGAATAGCAATCAGCCCCAGCATTTT
TRBJ2-7	NA	few	TRBV10-1	CASSVGQGEQYF	TGCGCCAGCAGTGTAGGGCAGGGCGAGCAGTACTTC
TRBJ1-6	TRBD1	NA	TRBV28	CASSPGQYNSPLHF	TGTGCCAGCAGTCCGGGACAGTATAATTCACCCCTCCACTTT
TRBJ1-2	NA	NA	TRBV6-5	CASTPGGWGYTF	TGTGCCAGCACCCCAGGCGGGTGGGGCTACACCTTC
TRBJ2-7	NA	NA	TRBV5-1	CASSLGLFVDEQYF	TGCGCCAGCAGCTTGGGGCTTTTTGTGGACGAGCAGTACTTC
TRBJ2-7	TRBD1	NA	TRBV29-1	CSVGDRVRGYEQYF	TGCAGCGTGGGGGACAGGGTCCGGGGCTACGAGCAGTACTTC
TRBJ1-1	NA	NA	TRBV19	CASSTLRANTEAFF	TGTGCCAGTAGTACCCTCAGGGCTAACACTGAAGCTTTCTTT
TRBJ1-2	NA	NA	TRBV5-1	CASSLAPEANYGYTF	TGCGCCAGCAGCTTGGCGCCAGAAGCTAACTATGGCTACACCTTC
TRBJ2-1	TRBD2	NA	TRBV19	CASSIGGGNYNEQFF	TGTGCCAGTAGTATTGGCGGGGGGAACTACAATGAGCAGTTCTTC
TRBJ2-3	NA	NA	TRBV11-3	CASSSGLPTSTDTQYF	TGTGCCAGCAGCTCGGGACTTCCCACTAGCACAGATACGCAGTATTTT
TRBJ1-1	TRBD1	NA	TRBV24-1	CATSGTGLNTEAFF	TGTGCCACCAGTGGGACAGGCTTAAACACTGAAGCTTTCTTT
TRBJ2-3	NA	NA	TRBV3-1/TRBV3-2	CASSQLPTDHSTDTQYF	TGTGCCAGCAGCCAACTTCCGACAGACCATAGCACAGATACGCAGTATTTT
TRBJ1-2	NA	NA	TRBV6-5	CASSNREETNYGYTF	TGTGCCAGCAGTAATCGGGAGGAAACTAACTATGGCTACACCTTC
TRBJ1-4	NA	NA	TRBV27	CASSFFANEKLFF	TGTGCCAGCAGTTTCTTCGCTAATGAAAAACTGTTTTTT
TRBJ1-1	NA	many	TRBV9	CASSVDSSNTEAFF	TGTGCCAGCAGCGTGGACAGTTCGAACACTGAAGCTTTCTTT
TRBJ2-1	TRBD1	once	TRBV18	CASSHLQAGGNEQFF	TGTGCCAGCTCACACCTACAGGCAGGGGGAAATGAGCAGTTCTTC
TRBJ1-5	TRBD1	few	TRBV6-5	CASRTGQNSNQPQHF	TGTGCCAGCAGAACGGGACAGAATAGCAATCAGCCCCAGCATTTT
TRBJ1-5	NA	NA	TRBV18	CASSPGSGEPQHF	TGTGCCAGCTCACCAGGGTCAGGGGAGCCCCAGCATTTT
TRBJ2-3	TRBD2	NA	TRBV3-1/TRBV3-2	CASSLLAGGRTDTQYF	TGTGCCAGCAGCCTATTAGCGGGGGGGCGCACAGATACGCAGTATTTT
TRBJ2-7	NA	NA	TRBV5-1	CASSKDSYEQYF	TGCGCCAGCAGCAAAGACAGCTACGAGCAGTACTTC
TRBJ2-1	NA	NA	TRBV2	CASSEWGGQGNEQFF	TGTGCCAGCAGTGAATGGGGGGGCCAGGGCAATGAGCAGTTCTTC
TRBJ1-6	NA	NA	TRBV28	CASSLSRVGNSPLHF	TGTGCCAGCAGTTTATCTCGGGTTGGGAATTCACCCCTCCACTTT
TRBJ2-2	NA	few	TRBV6-5	CASSYIQGGTGELFF	TGTGCCAGCAGTTATATCCAGGGAGGCACCGGGGAGCTGTTTTTT
TRBJ2-5	TRBD2	NA	TRBV7-2	CASSLFGLVLETQYF	TGTGCCAGCAGCTTATTCGGACTAGTCCTCGAGACCCAGTACTTC
TRBJ2-2	TRBD1	NA	TRBV23-1	CASSHRGTGEDTGELFF	TGCGCCAGCAGTCATCGGGGGACAGGGGAAGACACCGGGGAGCTGTTTTTT
TRBJ1-6	TRBD1	NA	TRBV28	CASSGGDRGPYNSPLHF	TGTGCCAGCAGTGGAGGGGACAGGGGCCCCTATAATTCACCCCTCCACTTT
TRBJ1-1	TRBD1	NA	TRBV5-1	CASSPGTGANTEAFF	TGCGCCAGCAGCCCCGGGACAGGGGCCAACACTGAAGCTTTCTTT
TRBJ1-3	TRBD1	once	TRBV28	CASSLRTGRSGNTIYF	TGTGCCAGCAGTTTACGGACAGGGCGCTCTGGAAACACCATATATTTT
TRBJ2-7	NA	NA	TRBV5-6	CASSDGHTYEQYF	TGTGCCAGCAGCGACGGACATACCTACGAGCAGTACTTC
TRBJ2-1	NA	NA	TRBV6-5	CASRGGREQFF	TGTGCCAGCAGAGGGGGTCGTGAGCAGTTCTTC
TRBJ1-1	TRBD1	NA	TRBV3-1/TRBV3-2	CASSPTIYRGAEAFF	TGTGCCAGCAGCCCGACAATTTACAGGGGTGCCGAAGCTTTCTTT
TRBJ2-1	NA	NA	TRBV27	CAAGQSPSYNEQFF	TGTGCCGCCGGACAGAGTCCCTCCTACAATGAGCAGTTCTTC
TRBJ1-1	NA	NA	TRBV5-6	CASSPIPGGTEAFF	TGTGCCAGCAGTCCCATCCCGGGGGGCACTGAAGCTTTCTTT
TRBJ1-4	TRBD1	once	TRBV7-2	CASSAQTGENEKLFF	TGTGCCAGCAGCGCCCAGACAGGGGAGAATGAAAAACTGTTTTTT
TRBJ2-6	TRBD1	NA	TRBV19	CASSDRAGANVLTF	TGTGCCAGTTCTGACAGGGCTGGGGCCAACGTCCTGACTTTC
TRBJ2-3	NA	NA	TRBV5-8	CASSLSDLGPGTDTQYF	TGTGCCAGCAGCTTGAGCGACCTTGGCCCTGGCACAGATACGCAGTATTTT